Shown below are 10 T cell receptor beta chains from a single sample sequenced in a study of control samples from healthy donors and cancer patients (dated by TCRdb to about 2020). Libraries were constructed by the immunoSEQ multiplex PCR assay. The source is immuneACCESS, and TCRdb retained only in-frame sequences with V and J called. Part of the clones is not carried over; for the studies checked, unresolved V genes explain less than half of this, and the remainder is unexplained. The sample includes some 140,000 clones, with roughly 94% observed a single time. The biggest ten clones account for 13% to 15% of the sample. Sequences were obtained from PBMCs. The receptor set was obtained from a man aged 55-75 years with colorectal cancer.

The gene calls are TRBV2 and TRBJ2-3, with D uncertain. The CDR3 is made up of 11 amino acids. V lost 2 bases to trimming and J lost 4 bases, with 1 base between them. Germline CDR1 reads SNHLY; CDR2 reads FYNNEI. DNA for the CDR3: TGTGCCAGCAGTGAACCAGATACGCAGTATTTT. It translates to CASSEPDTQYF. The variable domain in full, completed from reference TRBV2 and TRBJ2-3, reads EPEVTQTPSHQVTQMGQEVILRCVPISNHLYFYWYRQILGQKVEFLVSFYNNEISEKSEIFDDQFSVERPDGSNFTLKIRSTKLEDSAMYFCASSEPDTQYFGPGTRLTVL.

The CDR3 is CASRRRTGNQPQHF. The CDR3, as DNA: TGTGCCAGCAGGAGACGGACAGGGAATCAGCCCCAGCATTTT. The chain joins TRBV6-5 to TRBJ1-5, with 8 bases fitting TRBD1. Germline V gives CDR1 MNHEY, CDR2 SVGAGI. With 6 bases clipped from V and 4 bases from J, the junction kept 5 bases outside the gene matches. This CDR3 has 14 residues.

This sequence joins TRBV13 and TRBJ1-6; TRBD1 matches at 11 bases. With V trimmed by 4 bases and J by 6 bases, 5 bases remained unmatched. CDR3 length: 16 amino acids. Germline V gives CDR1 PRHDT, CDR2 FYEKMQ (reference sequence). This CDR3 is CASSSGQGAPNSPLHF. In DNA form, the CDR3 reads TGTGCCAGCAGCTCCGGACAGGGGGCGCCTAATTCACCCCTCCACTTT. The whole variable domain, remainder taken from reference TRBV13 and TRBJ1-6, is AAGVIQSPRHLIKEKRETATLKCYPIPRHDTVYWYQQGPGQDPQFLISFYEKMQSDKGSIPDRFSAQQFSDYHSELNMSSLELGDSALYFCASSSGQGAPNSPLHFGNGTRLTVT.

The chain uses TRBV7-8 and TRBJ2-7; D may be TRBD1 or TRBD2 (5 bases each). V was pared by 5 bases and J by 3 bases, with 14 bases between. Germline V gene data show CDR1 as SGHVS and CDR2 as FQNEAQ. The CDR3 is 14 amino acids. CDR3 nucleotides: TGTGCCAGCAGCAGGGACGGAGGAGTCTACGAGCAGTACTTC. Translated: CASSRDGGVYEQYF.

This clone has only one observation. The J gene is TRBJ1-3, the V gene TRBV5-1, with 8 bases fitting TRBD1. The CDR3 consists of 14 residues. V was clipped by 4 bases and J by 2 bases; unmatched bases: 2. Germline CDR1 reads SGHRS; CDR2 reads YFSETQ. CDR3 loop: CASSPGQAGNTIYF. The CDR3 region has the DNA TGCGCCAGCAGCCCGGGACAGGCTGGAAACACCATATATTTT.

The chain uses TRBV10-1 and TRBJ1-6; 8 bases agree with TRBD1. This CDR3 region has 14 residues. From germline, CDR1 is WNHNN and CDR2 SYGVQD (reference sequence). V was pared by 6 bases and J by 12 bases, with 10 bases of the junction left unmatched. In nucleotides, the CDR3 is TGCGCCAGCAGCCCCGGGGACAGGTCCGAACCCCTCCACTTT. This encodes CASSPGDRSEPLHF.

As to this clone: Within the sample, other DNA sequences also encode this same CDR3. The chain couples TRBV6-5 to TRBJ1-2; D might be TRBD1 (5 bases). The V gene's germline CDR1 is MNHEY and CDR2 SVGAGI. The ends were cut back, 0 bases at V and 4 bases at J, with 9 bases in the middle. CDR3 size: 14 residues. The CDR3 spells CASSYSTGGYGYTF. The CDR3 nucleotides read TGTGCCAGCAGTTACTCGACTGGGGGCTATGGCTACACCTTC.

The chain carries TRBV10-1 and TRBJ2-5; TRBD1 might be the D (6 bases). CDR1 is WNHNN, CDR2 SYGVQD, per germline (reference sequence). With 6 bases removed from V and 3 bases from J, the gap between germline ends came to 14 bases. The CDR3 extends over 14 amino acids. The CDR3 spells CASSRTATEETQYF. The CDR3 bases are TGCGCCAGCAGCCGGACAGCGACCGAAGAGACCCAGTACTTC.

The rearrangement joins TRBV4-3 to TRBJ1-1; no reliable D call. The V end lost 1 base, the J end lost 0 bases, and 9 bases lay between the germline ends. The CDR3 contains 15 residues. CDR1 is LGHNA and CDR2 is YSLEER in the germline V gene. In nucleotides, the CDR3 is TGCGCCAGCAGCCAAGGGGAAGCCTTGAACACTGAAGCTTTCTTT. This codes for CASSQGEALNTEAFF.

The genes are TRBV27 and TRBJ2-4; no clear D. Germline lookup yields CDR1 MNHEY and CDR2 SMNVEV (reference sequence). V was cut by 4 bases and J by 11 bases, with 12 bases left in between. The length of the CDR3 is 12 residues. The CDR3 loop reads CASSSYSQVQYF. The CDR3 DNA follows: TGTGCCAGCAGTTCCTACAGCCAGGTTCAGTACTTC.